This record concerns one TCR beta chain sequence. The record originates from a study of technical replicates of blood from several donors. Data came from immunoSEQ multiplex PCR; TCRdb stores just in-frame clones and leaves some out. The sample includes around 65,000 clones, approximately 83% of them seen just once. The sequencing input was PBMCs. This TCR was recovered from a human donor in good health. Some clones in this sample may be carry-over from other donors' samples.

The CDR3 spells CASSLAGQVSGNTIYF. As DNA, the CDR3 is TGTGCCAGCAGCTTGGCGGGACAGGTCTCTGGAAACACCATATATTTT. This chain connects TRBV5-4 to TRBJ1-3, with TRBD1 matching over 8 bases. With V trimmed by 0 bases and J by 0 bases, 2 bases remained unmatched. Germline V gene sequence: CDR1 SGHNT, CDR2 YYREEE (reference sequence). The length of the CDR3 is 16 residues.